The clone carrying this TCR beta chain was picked up many times. No antigen is known for it. This sample is part of a study of breast tumors, draining lymph nodes, adjacent tissues. Breast cancer patients provided tissue from their axillary draining lymph nodes. One entry per CDR3 protein results from TCRdb running MiXCR on the multiplex PCR reads. The sample shows some 130,000 distinct CDR3 sequences, 20% of them seen only once. Study-level findings and limits: Tumor repertoires ranked between lymph nodes and nontumor tissue in diversity, with V and J gene preferences. That most tumor T cells come from lymph nodes remained unproven.

Germline V gene sequence: CDR1 DFQATT, CDR2 SNEGSKA (reference sequence). The CDR3 loop spans 15 amino acids. Trimming pared 0 bases from V and 6 bases from J, leaving 14 bases between. The origin of this receptor is a female donor with breast cancer. Some clones in this sample may be carry-over from other donors' samples. The chain couples TRBV20-1 to TRBJ1-4; possibly TRBD1 for D (6 bases). The sequenced sample consisted of axillary lymph node tissue. The CDR3, as DNA: TGCAGTGCTAGAGAAGCGACAGGCATAGATGAAAAACTGTTTTTT. As protein: CSAREATGIDEKLFF.